The 22 T cell receptor beta chains below come from one sample, sequenced in a study of blood T cells in healthy people across ages. PCR was performed a second time for 7 to 11 cycles using a sample-barcoded 5' primer and a J-beta primer mix. Via MiXCR, TCRdb re-called the 5' RACE reads, giving one row per CDR3 protein. The repertoire holds roughly 720,000 distinct CDR3 sequences, with about 53% as singletons. Sequencing was performed on blood. Source of these receptors: a man aged 80 or over in good health.

This chain connects TRBV12-5 to TRBJ2-2, with TRBD1 matching 7 bases. This CDR3 contains 15 residues. The V and J ends lost 4 bases and 6 bases, in that order; junction bases with no gene match: 8. Germline V gives CDR1 LGHNT, CDR2 FRNRAP. CDR3 residues: CASGSRTGGAGELFF. As DNA, the CDR3 is TGTGCTAGTGGTTCGCGGACAGGAGGAGCCGGGGAGCTGTTTTTT. The variable domain in full, with the rest retrieved from reference TRBV12-5 and TRBJ2-2, is DARVTQTPRHKVTEMGQEVTMRCQPILGHNTVFWYRQTMMQGLELLAYFRNRAPLDDSGMPKDRFSAEMPDATLATLKIQPSEPRDSAVYFCASGSRTGGAGELFFGEGSRLTVL.

V and J are TRBV18 and TRBJ2-5; 8 bases match TRBD2. Germline V CDR1 and CDR2: KGHSH, LQKENI. With V trimmed by 3 bases and J by 1 base, 10 bases remained unmatched. This CDR3 is built from 17 residues. CDR3 amino acids: CASSPLPSAGGQETQYF. For the CDR3, the DNA is TGTGCCAGCTCACCGCTCCCCTCGGCGGGAGGCCAAGAGACCCAGTACTTC.

This clonotype was seen more than once but under ten times. The rearrangement joins TRBV4-1 to TRBJ1-2; D uncertain. Trimming removed 4 bases at V and 4 bases at J, with 10 bases between. There are 13 residues in the CDR3. The germline gives CDR1 MGHRA, CDR2 YSYEKL. Here the CDR3 reads CASSRSESYGYTF. CDR3 coding DNA: TGCGCCAGCAGCCGGTCCGAGAGCTATGGCTACACCTTC.

In its sample, this clonotype was seen a few times. This rearrangement joins TRBV13 to TRBJ2-3; 12 bases line up with TRBD2. Germline trimming cut 5 bases from V and 14 bases from J; bases unmatched to any gene: 20. The CDR3 is 17 residues long. Germline lookup yields CDR1 PRHDT and CDR2 FYEKMQ (reference sequence). The CDR3 region has the DNA TGTGCCAGCAGCCGCCCGAGACTAGCGGGAGTTTCCAGATACGCGTATTTT. Translation gives CASSRPRLAGVSRYAYF.

J is TRBJ2-7 and V is TRBV4-2; D might be TRBD2 (5 bases). With 3 bases removed from V and 2 bases from J, the gap between germline ends came to 20 bases. In germline, CDR1 is LGHNA, CDR2 YNFKEQ. The CDR3 covers 17 residues. CDR3 nucleotide sequence: TGTGCCAGCAGCCAGCCGGGCGGAGGACCCGAAGCCTACGAGCAGTACTTC. Translated: CASSQPGGGPEAYEQYF.

This clonotype was picked up many times. The J gene is TRBJ2-3, the V gene TRBV7-2; D is ambiguous. Germline lookup yields CDR1 SGHTA and CDR2 FQGNSA. The ends were cut back, 5 bases at V and 10 bases at J, with 13 bases in the middle. There are 12 residues in the CDR3. The DNA for the CDR3 is TGTGCCAGCAGCCCCACAAGGGTTGCGCAGTATTTT. Translating it yields CASSPTRVAQYF. Looking up the rest from reference TRBV7-2 and TRBJ2-3 gives the full variable domain: GAGVSQSPSNKVTEKGKDVELRCDPISGHTALYWYRQSLGQGLEFLIYFQGNSAPDKSGLPSDRFSAERTGGSVSTLTIQRTQQEDSAVYLCASSPTRVAQYFGPGTRLTVL.

J is TRBJ2-7 and V is TRBV3-1, with D maybe TRBD1 (6 bases). The CDR3 has 15 amino acids. The V end was cut by 4 bases, the J end by 0 bases, with 13 bases between. Germline V CDR1 and CDR2: LGHDT, YNNKEL (reference sequence). The CDR3 coding sequence is TGTGCCAGCAGCCGTATAGGACAGCGCTCCTACGAGCAGTACTTC. Amino acids: CASSRIGQRSYEQYF.

A few counts support this clonotype. The rearrangement links TRBV4-1 to TRBJ2-7; no clear D. V lost 0 bases and J lost 0, with 12 bases in between. The CDR3 runs to 16 residues. Germline V gene lookup returns CDR1 MGHRA and CDR2 YSYEKL. The chain's CDR3 is CASSQEYSSSSYEQYF. The CDR3 region has the DNA TGCGCCAGCAGCCAAGAGTATTCCAGTAGCTCCTACGAGCAGTACTTC.

V usage is TRBV5-4 and J usage is TRBJ2-1, with 7 positions matching TRBD2. Germline V gives CDR1 SGHNT, CDR2 YYREEE (reference sequence). The CDR3 has 15 residues. V was clipped by 4 bases and J by 8 bases; unmatched bases: 12. CDR3 in DNA: TGTGCCAGCAGCCATCTGGGCGGGAGAAGGTATGAGCAGTTCTTC. Translated: CASSHLGGRRYEQFF.

CDR3 loop: CASSVRNTGELFF. CDR3 in DNA: TGTGCCAGCAGCGTTCGGAACACCGGGGAGCTGTTTTTT. This chain links TRBV9 with TRBJ2-2; D gene uncertain. Germline assignment: CDR1 SGDLS and CDR2 YYNGEE. V was shortened by 2 bases and J by 1 base, with 3 bases between the two germline ends. This CDR3 comprises 13 residues.

V and J are TRBV14 and TRBJ2-1; 7 bases map to TRBD2. The CDR3 consists of 15 residues. Per germline, CDR1 SGHDN and CDR2 FVKESK. The trim removed 4 bases at V and 4 bases at J, leaving 7 bases unmatched. CDR3 nucleotides: TGTGCCAGCAGCCGGCGGGAGAGATCTTACAATGAGCAGTTCTTC. This encodes CASSRRERSYNEQFF.

Only a few counts were recorded for this clonotype. The chain is built from TRBV5-5 and TRBJ1-6; unclear D gene. The CDR3 contains 13 residues. The germline V gene encodes CDR1 SGHKS and CDR2 YYEKEE (reference sequence). With 1 base removed from V and 8 bases from J, the gap between germline ends came to 7 bases. The CDR3 bases are TGTGCCAGCAGCTTGACGGTTGATTCACCCCTCCACTTT. Amino acids: CASSLTVDSPLHF.

This chain joins TRBV10-1 and TRBJ2-5, with 9 bases fitting TRBD1. The CDR3 runs 15 residues. Germline V lookup: CDR1 WNHNN, CDR2 SYGVQD (reference sequence). The junction had 3 bases not matched to a gene; V was cut back by 2 bases and J by 2 bases. The CDR3 DNA is TGCGCCAGCAGTGAGGGGGGACAGGGACAAGAGACCCAGTACTTC. This gives the protein CASSEGGQGQETQYF.

The V and J genes are TRBV20-1 and TRBJ2-1; 10 positions agree with TRBD2. This CDR3 contains 16 residues. J was trimmed by 4 bases and V by 0 bases; bases with no gene match: 6. CDR1 and CDR2 (germline): DFQATT, SNEGSKA (reference sequence). CDR3 sequence reads: CSARDPTSGEYNEQFF. The CDR3 nucleotides are TGCAGTGCTAGAGATCCCACTAGCGGGGAGTACAATGAGCAGTTCTTC.

The V and J genes are TRBV15 and TRBJ1-1; possibly TRBD1 for D (6 bases). The CDR3 runs to 15 residues. Germline V lookup: CDR1 LNHNV, CDR2 YYDKDF (reference sequence). V dropped 3 bases and J dropped 0 bases, with 11 bases sitting between them. The CDR3 sequence: CATSSSTGVNTEAFF. In DNA form, the CDR3 reads TGTGCCACCAGCAGCTCGACAGGCGTGAACACTGAAGCTTTCTTT.

The chain has TRBV7-9 and TRBJ1-4, with TRBD1 matching over 11 bases. V lost 5 bases to trimming and J lost 11 bases; unmatched junction nucleotides: 4. Germline V gives CDR1 SEHNR, CDR2 FQNEAQ (reference sequence). The CDR3 is 13 residues long. The CDR3 reads CASSRGTGGKLFF. CDR3 DNA: TGTGCCAGCAGCAGAGGGACAGGGGGGAAACTGTTTTTT. The full variable domain, with the rest looked up from reference TRBV7-9 and TRBJ1-4, is DTGVSQNPRHKITKRGQNVTFRCDPISEHNRLYWYRQTLGQGPEFLTYFQNEAQLEKSRLLSDRFSAERPKGSFSTLEIQRTEQGDSAMYLCASSRGTGGKLFFGSGTQLSVL.

This clonotype was seen a handful of times. The chain uses TRBV6-5 and TRBJ2-1, with D perhaps matching TRBD2 (7 bases). CDR3 length: 15 residues. V lost 5 bases to trimming and J lost 2 bases, with 13 bases between them. CDR1 and CDR2 from the germline V gene are MNHEY and SVGAGI. The CDR3 region has the DNA TGTGCCAGCAGTATGACGGGGGGCCCCTACAATGAGCAGTTCTTC. This gives the protein CASSMTGGPYNEQFF.

The chain employs TRBV5-8 and TRBJ1-1; D may be TRBD1 (5 bases). This CDR3 contains 16 residues. Germline V gene sequence: CDR1 SGHTS, CDR2 YDEGEE. V dropped 0 bases and J dropped 2 bases, with 14 bases sitting between them. CDR3 DNA: TGTGCCAGCAGCTTGGCGGTTAAAAGGGGAAACACTGAAGCTTTCTTT. It is translated as CASSLAVKRGNTEAFF.

With respect to this clonotype: This could be a read error, since a much larger clone is one nucleotide away. V gene TRBV28 combines with J gene TRBJ1-1; D unclear. CDR1 MDHEN and CDR2 SYDVKM come from the germline V gene. CDR3 length equals 16 residues. DNA of the CDR3: TGTGCCGGCAGTTCAACCCTCTTTTTCATGAACACTGAAGCTTTCTTT. This codes for CAGSSTLFFMNTEAFF.

This chain uses TRBV7-6 with TRBJ2-1, with 10 positions matching TRBD1. The CDR3 consists of 15 residues. Germline CDR1 and CDR2: SGHVS and FNYEAQ. V lost 5 bases and J lost 12; bases outside the gene matches: 13. CDR3 coding DNA: TGTGCCAGCAGCGACCGGGACAGGGGCGCCCCTCGGCAGTTCTTC. It yields the protein CASSDRDRGAPRQFF.

V gene TRBV29-1 combines with J gene TRBJ2-5; TRBD2 is a possible D gene (6 bases). This CDR3 contains 13 residues. In germline, CDR1 is SQVTM, CDR2 ANQGSEA. V lost 7 bases to trimming and J lost 4 bases, with 16 bases between them. The CDR3 loop is CSGGEVAGETQYF. CDR3 coding DNA: TGCAGCGGGGGGGAAGTGGCGGGAGAGACCCAGTACTTC.

Remarks on this clonotype: No conserved phenylalanine or tryptophan ends this CDR3, so it is likely a read error. The chain is built from TRBV5-5 and TRBJ1-1; D gene uncertain. V was shortened by 4 bases and J by 10 bases, with 11 bases between the two germline ends. The CDR3 is 11 amino acids. CDR1 and CDR2 from the germline V gene are SGHKS and YYEKEE (reference sequence). CDR3 region: CASSDSGSAFL. In nucleotides, the CDR3 is TGTGCCAGCAGCGATTCCGGGTCAGCTTTCCTT.